This TCR beta chain was found in a study of PD-L1 blockade in urothelial cancer. About the study: Prior exposure to chemotherapy in patients amounted to 0 to 3 regimens received. Blood underwent analysis 3 weeks (second dose) and 6 weeks after treatment began. Each blood sample yielded a median of 141,255 T cells.

Repertoires were generated with immunoSEQ multiplex PCR, while TCRdb's copy carries only in-frame clones and drops some. This sample yields around 100,000 clones, of which around nine tenths are seen a single time; 2% to 2.5% belongs to the top ten. CDR1 SGHNT and CDR2 YYREEE come from the germline V gene (reference sequence). This CDR3 region has 14 residues. Trimming shortened V by 4 bases and J by 0 bases, and 9 bases separated the two germline ends. Time point noted: pretreatment peripheral blood. Patients in the study were battling locally advanced or metastatic urothelial carcinoma. This sequence was found in a man aged 55 to 70 with urothelial cancer. Sequencing was performed on PBMCs, taken around atezolizumab (anti-PD-L1) treatment. The chain carries TRBV5-4 and TRBJ2-3, with a tentative D call TRBD2 (6 bases). The CDR3: CASSLGLSTDTQYF. CDR3 bases: TGTGCCAGCAGCCTGGGACTGAGCACAGATACGCAGTATTTT.